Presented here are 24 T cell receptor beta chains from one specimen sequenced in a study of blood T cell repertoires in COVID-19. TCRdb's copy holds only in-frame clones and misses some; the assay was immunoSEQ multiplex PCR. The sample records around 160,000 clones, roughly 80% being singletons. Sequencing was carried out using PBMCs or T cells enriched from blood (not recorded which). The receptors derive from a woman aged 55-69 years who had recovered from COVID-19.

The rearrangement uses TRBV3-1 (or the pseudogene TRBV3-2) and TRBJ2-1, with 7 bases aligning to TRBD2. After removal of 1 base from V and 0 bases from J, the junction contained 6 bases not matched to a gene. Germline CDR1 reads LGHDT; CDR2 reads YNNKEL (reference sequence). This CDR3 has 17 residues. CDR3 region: CASSQGGLLSSYNEQFF. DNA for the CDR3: TGTGCCAGCAGCCAAGGGGGACTATTGAGCTCCTACAATGAGCAGTTCTTC.

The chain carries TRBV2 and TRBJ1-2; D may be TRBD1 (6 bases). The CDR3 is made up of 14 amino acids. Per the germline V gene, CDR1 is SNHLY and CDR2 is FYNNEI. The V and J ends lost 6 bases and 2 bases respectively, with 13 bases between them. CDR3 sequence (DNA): TGTGCCAGCAGGTACAGGGAAGGAAACTATGGCTACACCTTC. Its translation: CASRYREGNYGYTF.

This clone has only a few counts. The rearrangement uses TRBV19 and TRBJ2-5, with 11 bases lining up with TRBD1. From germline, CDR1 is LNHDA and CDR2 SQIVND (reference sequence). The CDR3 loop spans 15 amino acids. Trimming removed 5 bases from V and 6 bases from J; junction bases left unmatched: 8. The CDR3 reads CASSEGTGGFKTQYF. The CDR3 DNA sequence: TGTGCCAGTAGTGAGGGGACAGGGGGATTTAAGACCCAGTACTTC.

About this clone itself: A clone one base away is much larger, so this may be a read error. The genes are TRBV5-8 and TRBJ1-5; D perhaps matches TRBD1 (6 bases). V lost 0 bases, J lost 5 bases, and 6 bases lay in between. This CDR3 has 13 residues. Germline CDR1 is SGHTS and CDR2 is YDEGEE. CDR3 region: CASSLDRDQPQHF. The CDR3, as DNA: TGTGCCAGCAGCTTGGACAGGGATCAGCCCCAGCATTTT.

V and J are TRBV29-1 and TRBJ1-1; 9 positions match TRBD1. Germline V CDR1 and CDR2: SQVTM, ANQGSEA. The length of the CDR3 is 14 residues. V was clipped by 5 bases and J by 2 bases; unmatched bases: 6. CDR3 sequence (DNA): TGCAGCGTTTTCAGACAGGGGGGAAACACTGAAGCTTTCTTT. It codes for CSVFRQGGNTEAFF.

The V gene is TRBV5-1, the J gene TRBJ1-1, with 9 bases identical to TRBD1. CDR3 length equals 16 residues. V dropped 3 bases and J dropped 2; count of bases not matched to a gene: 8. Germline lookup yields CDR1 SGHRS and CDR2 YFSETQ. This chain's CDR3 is CASSWEQGAVNTEAFF. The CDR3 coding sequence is TGCGCCAGCAGCTGGGAACAGGGGGCGGTTAACACTGAAGCTTTCTTT.

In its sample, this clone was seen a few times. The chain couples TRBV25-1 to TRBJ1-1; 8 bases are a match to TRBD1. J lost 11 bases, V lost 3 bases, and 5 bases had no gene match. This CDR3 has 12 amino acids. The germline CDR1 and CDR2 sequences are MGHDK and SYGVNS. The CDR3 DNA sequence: TGTGCCAGCAGTGAGCTGGACAGGGAGGCTTTCTTT. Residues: CASSELDREAFF.

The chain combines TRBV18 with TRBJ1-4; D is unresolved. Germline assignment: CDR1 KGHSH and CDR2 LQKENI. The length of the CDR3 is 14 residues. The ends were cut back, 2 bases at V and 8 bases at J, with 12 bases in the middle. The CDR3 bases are TGTGCCAGCTCACCATTGCGCAGCGGAGAAAAACTGTTTTTT. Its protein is CASSPLRSGEKLFF.

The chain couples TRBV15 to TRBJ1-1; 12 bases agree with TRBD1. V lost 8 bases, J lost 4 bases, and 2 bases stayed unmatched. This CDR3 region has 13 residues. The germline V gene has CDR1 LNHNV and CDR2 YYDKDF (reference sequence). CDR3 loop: CATRDRGLTEAFF. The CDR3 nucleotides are TGTGCCACCCGGGACAGGGGGCTCACTGAAGCTTTCTTT.

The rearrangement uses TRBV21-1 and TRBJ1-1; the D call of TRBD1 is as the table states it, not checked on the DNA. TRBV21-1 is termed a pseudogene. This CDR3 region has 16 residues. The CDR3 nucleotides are TGTGCCAGCAGCAAGGGTGGTCAGGGGCGGAACACTGAAGCTTTCTTT. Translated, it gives CASSKGGQGRNTEAFF.

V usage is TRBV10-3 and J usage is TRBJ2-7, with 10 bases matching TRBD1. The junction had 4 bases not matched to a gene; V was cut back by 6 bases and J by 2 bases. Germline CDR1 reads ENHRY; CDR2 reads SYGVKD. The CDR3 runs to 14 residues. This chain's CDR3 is CAISGTGAAYEQYF. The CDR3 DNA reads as TGTGCCATCAGCGGGACAGGGGCTGCCTACGAGCAGTACTTC.

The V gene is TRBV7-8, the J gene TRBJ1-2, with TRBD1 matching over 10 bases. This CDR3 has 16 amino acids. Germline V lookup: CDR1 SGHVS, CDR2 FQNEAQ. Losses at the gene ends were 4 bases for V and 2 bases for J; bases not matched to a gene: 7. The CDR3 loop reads CASSSRDRGQNYGYTF. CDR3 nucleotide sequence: TGTGCCAGCAGCTCTCGGGACAGGGGTCAGAACTATGGCTACACCTTC. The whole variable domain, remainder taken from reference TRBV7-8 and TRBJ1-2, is GAGVSQSPRYKVAKRGQDVALRCDPISGHVSLFWYQQALGQGPEFLTYFQNEAQLDKSGLPSDRFFAERPEGSVSTLKIQRTQQEDSAVYLCASSSRDRGQNYGYTFGSGTRLTVV.

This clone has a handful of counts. This CDR3 is CASSQGIDRDTDTQYF. The CDR3 nucleotides read TGTGCCAGCAGCCAAGGGATTGACAGGGACACAGATACGCAGTATTTT. This rearrangement joins TRBV3-1 (or the pseudogene TRBV3-2) to TRBJ2-3; 7 bases map to TRBD1. CDR1 is LGHDT and CDR2 is YNNKEL in the germline V gene (reference sequence). Losses at the gene ends were 1 base for V and 2 bases for J; bases not matched to a gene: 6. CDR3 length equals 16 residues.

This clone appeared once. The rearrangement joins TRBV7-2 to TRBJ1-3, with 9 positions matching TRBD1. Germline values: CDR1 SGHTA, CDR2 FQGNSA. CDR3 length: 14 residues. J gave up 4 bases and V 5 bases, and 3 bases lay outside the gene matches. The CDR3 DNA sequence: TGTGCCAGCAGCGCCGGGACAGGGGGAAACACCATATATTTT. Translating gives CASSAGTGGNTIYF.

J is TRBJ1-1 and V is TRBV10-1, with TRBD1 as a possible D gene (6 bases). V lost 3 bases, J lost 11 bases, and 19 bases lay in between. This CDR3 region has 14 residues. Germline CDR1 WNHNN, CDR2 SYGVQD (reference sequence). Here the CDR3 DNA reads TGCGCCAGCAGTGACCACCTGGACAGTACGCTGGCTTTCTTT. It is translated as CASSDHLDSTLAFF.

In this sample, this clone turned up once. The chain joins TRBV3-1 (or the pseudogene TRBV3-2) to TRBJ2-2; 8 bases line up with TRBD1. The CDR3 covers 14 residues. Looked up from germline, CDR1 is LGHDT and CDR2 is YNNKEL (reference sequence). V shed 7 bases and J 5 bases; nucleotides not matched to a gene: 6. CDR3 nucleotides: TGTGCCAGCACCCGGACAGGGTGGACCGGGGAGCTGTTTTTT. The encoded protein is CASTRTGWTGELFF.

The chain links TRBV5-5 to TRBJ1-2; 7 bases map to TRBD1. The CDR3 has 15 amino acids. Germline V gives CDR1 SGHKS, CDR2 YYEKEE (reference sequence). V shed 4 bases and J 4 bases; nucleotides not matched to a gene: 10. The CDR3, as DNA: TGTGCCAGCAGCCCAACCGGACAGGAGCTCTATGGCTACACCTTC. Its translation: CASSPTGQELYGYTF.

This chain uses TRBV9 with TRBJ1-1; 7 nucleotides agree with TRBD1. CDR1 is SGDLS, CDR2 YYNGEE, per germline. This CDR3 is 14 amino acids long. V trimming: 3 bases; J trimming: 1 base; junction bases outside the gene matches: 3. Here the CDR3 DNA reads TGTGCCAGCAGCGAGTGGGACAGGAACACTGAAGCTTTCTTT. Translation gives CASSEWDRNTEAFF.

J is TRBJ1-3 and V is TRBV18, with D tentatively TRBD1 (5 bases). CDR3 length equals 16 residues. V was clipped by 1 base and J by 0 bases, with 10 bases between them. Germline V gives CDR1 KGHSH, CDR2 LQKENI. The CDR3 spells CASSPQGLSSGNTIYF. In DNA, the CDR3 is TGTGCCAGCTCACCACAGGGGCTCAGCTCTGGAAACACCATATATTTT.

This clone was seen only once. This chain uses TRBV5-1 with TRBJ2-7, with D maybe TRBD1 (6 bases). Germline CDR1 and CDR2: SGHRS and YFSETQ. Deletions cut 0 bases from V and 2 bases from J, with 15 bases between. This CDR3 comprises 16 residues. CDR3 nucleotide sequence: TGCGCCAGCAGCTTGGGAACAGGGATCGCGACCTACGAGCAGTACTTC. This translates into CASSLGTGIATYEQYF.

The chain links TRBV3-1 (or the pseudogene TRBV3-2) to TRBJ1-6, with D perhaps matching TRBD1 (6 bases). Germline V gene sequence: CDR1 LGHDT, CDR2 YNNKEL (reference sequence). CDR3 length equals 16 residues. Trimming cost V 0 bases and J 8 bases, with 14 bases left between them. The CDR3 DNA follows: TGTGCCAGCAGCCAAGAGTCCACAGGGTGGGATTCACCCCTCCACTTT. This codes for CASSQESTGWDSPLHF.

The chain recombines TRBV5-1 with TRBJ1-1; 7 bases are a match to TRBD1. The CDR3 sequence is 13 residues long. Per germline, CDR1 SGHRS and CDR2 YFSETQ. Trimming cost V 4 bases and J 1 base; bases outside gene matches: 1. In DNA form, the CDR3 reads TGCGCCAGCAGCAGACAGGGGAACACTGAAGCTTTCTTT. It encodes CASSRQGNTEAFF.

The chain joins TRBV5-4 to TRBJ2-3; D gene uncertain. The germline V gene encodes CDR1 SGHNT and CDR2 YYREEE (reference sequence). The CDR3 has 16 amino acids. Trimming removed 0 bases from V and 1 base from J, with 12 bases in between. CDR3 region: CASSLDLTAGTDTQYF. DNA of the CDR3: TGTGCCAGCAGCTTGGATCTAACGGCGGGCACAGATACGCAGTATTTT. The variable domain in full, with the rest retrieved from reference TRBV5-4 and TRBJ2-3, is ETGVTQSPTHLIKTRGQQVTLRCSSQSGHNTVSWYQQALGQGPQFIFQYYREEENGRGNFPPRFSGLQFPNYSSELNVNALELDDSALYLCASSLDLTAGTDTQYFGPGTRLTVL.

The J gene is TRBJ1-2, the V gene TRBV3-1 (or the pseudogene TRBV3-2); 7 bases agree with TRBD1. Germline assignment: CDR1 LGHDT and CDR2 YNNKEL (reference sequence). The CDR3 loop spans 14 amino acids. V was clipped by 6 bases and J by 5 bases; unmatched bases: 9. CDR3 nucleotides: TGTGCCAGCAGTAACAGGGGATGGAGGTATGGCTACACCTTC. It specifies CASSNRGWRYGYTF.